This record covers a single T cell receptor (beta chain). Treatment in this sample: randomized to nivolumab then ipilimumab (arm A) or the reverse (arm B). TCRdb's copy holds only in-frame clones and misses some; the assay was immunoSEQ multiplex PCR. The data hold 25,000 to 30,000 clones, with 77% observed a single time. This record belongs to a study of sequential checkpoint blockade in melanoma. Germline CDR1 and CDR2: MNHNS and SASEGT. The CDR3 spans 15 residues. V lost 4 bases and J 4 bases, leaving 15 bases between the germline ends. This receptor was taken from a human donor with melanoma. This chain connects TRBV6-1 to TRBJ2-3, with a tentative D call TRBD2 (5 bases). The source material was CD8+ T cells sorted from blood (inferred from file names), sampled from a patient given nivolumab and ipilimumab in sequence. The CDR3 here is CASSVGVSPADTQYF. Written as DNA, the CDR3 is TGTGCCAGCAGTGTGGGAGTAAGCCCTGCAGATACGCAGTATTTT.